This passage covers 16 T cell receptor beta chains from one sample sequenced in a study of a mutant IDH1 vaccine in newly diagnosed glioma. Libraries were prepared by immunoSEQ multiplex PCR; TCRdb keeps only in-frame clonotypes and omits some of them. This table has about 61,000 clones, about four fifths appearing once. The time point denotes: week 11, during vaccination. The study gave 300 ug of mutant IDH1 20-mer peptide per vaccine dose, with topical imiquimod. The antigens for these receptors are not known. Sequenced here: PBMCs, sampled from a glioma patient whose treatment included an IDH1 peptide vaccine. The receptor set was obtained from a man aged 50-60 years with glioma.

The V and J genes are TRBV25-1 and TRBJ2-3, with D tentatively TRBD1 or TRBD2 (5 bases each). The germline V gene encodes CDR1 MGHDK and CDR2 SYGVNS. V shed 2 bases and J shed 6 bases, with 12 bases lying between them. The CDR3 extends over 14 amino acids. In DNA, the CDR3 is TGTGCCAGCAGTGAACGGGACCCCCGGGATACGCAGTATTTT. Protein product: CASSERDPRDTQYF.

The chain links TRBV4-1 to TRBJ2-2, with D tentatively TRBD2 (6 bases). The CDR3 runs to 15 residues. Trimming removed 8 bases at V and 4 bases at J, with 17 bases between. From germline, CDR1 is MGHRA and CDR2 YSYEKL. Here the CDR3 reads CASGSKEGATGELFF. Written as DNA, the CDR3 is TGCGCCAGCGGATCAAAGGAGGGAGCCACCGGGGAGCTGTTTTTT.

The chain is built from TRBV10-3 and TRBJ1-5; D unclear. The ends were cut back, 10 bases at V and 2 bases at J, with 15 bases in the middle. The CDR3 has 14 amino acids. Germline V gene lookup returns CDR1 ENHRY and CDR2 SYGVKD. CDR3 protein: CATSGSLGNQPQHF. The CDR3 nucleotides read TGTGCCACCTCGGGCTCACTAGGCAATCAGCCCCAGCATTTT.

In this sample, this clone turned up once. The gene calls are TRBV4-1 and TRBJ2-7; no clear D gene. CDR1 is MGHRA, CDR2 YSYEKL, per germline. CDR3 length equals 15 residues. Trimming removed 1 base from V and 1 base from J, with 11 bases in between. Written as DNA, the CDR3 is TGCGCCAGCAGCCAAGCGATTCAGGCATCCTACGAGCAGTACTTC. Translating gives CASSQAIQASYEQYF.

The chain combines TRBV2 with TRBJ2-3; no reliable D call. Germline V lookup: CDR1 SNHLY, CDR2 FYNNEI. This CDR3 has 12 amino acids. Trimming pared 1 base from V and 5 bases from J, leaving 4 bases between. Written as DNA, the CDR3 is TGTGCCAGCAGTGAAGTTAGAGATACGCAGTATTTT. As protein: CASSEVRDTQYF.

V and J are TRBV19 and TRBJ2-5; no clear D gene. Trimming shortened V by 4 bases and J by 2 bases, and 2 bases separated the two germline ends. CDR1 and CDR2 (germline): LNHDA, SQIVND (reference sequence). The CDR3 sequence is 11 residues long. The chain's CDR3 is CASSTQETQYF. For the CDR3, the DNA is TGTGCCAGTAGTACACAAGAGACCCAGTACTTC. Filled out from reference TRBV19 and TRBJ2-5, the complete variable domain reads DGGITQSPKYLFRKEGQNVTLSCEQNLNHDAMYWYRQDPGQGLRLIYYSQIVNDFQKGDIAEGYSVSREKKESFPLTVTSAQKNPTAFYLCASSTQETQYFGPGTRLLVL.

The chain recombines TRBV19 with TRBJ2-7; 8 nucleotides match TRBD1. This CDR3 spans 13 amino acids. Germline V gene sequence: CDR1 LNHDA, CDR2 SQIVND (reference sequence). V lost 5 bases to trimming and J lost 1 base; unmatched junction nucleotides: 1. CDR3 loop: CASSWDRSYEQYF. In DNA, the CDR3 is TGTGCCAGTAGTTGGGACAGGTCCTACGAGCAGTACTTC.

The chain joins TRBV30 to TRBJ1-1; TRBD1 agrees at 8 bases. The CDR3 contains 15 residues. J gave up 10 bases and V 0 bases, and 13 bases lay outside the gene matches. CDR1 is GTSNPN, CDR2 SVGIG, per germline (reference sequence). The DNA of the CDR3 is TGTGCCTGGAGTGTAACCCAGGGGGCAGGTTTGGGAGCTTTCTTT. Residues: CAWSVTQGAGLGAFF.

This clone has only one observation. The gene calls are TRBV28 and TRBJ1-5; D is unclear. The CDR3 covers 12 residues. Trimming pared 2 bases from V and 6 bases from J, leaving 5 bases between. Per the germline V gene, CDR1 is MDHEN and CDR2 is SYDVKM. Here the CDR3 reads CASSLNLQPQHF. The CDR3 nucleotides are TGTGCCAGCAGTTTAAATCTTCAGCCCCAGCATTTT.

The V call is TRBV7-6, the J call TRBJ2-2; no firm D call. Germline V gene lookup returns CDR1 SGHVS and CDR2 FNYEAQ. This CDR3 comprises 14 residues. Trimming shortened V by 1 base and J by 4 bases, and 7 bases separated the two germline ends. CDR3 coding DNA: TGTGCCAGCAGCTTAGGTACCGGCACCGGGGAGCTGTTTTTT. It translates to CASSLGTGTGELFF. Full variable domain (missing parts from reference TRBV7-6 and TRBJ2-2): GAGVSQSPRYKVTKRGQDVALRCDPISGHVSLYWYRQALGQGPEFLTYFNYEAQQDKSGLPNDRFSAERPEGSISTLTIQRTEQRDSAMYRCASSLGTGTGELFFGEGSRLTVL.

The chain employs TRBV19 and TRBJ1-6; TRBD1 might be the D (6 bases). This CDR3 is 16 amino acids long. Trimming removed 5 bases from V and 6 bases from J, with 17 bases in between. Germline V gives CDR1 LNHDA, CDR2 SQIVND (reference sequence). CDR3 in DNA: TGTGCCAGTAGTCTACAGGGATCCTACCTTAATTCACCCCTCCACTTT. Residues: CASSLQGSYLNSPLHF.

This chain links TRBV19 with TRBJ2-3; D is unclear. From germline, CDR1 is LNHDA and CDR2 SQIVND (reference sequence). The germline V and J ends were trimmed by 8 bases and 0 bases, with 6 bases remaining between them. The length of the CDR3 is 12 residues. The CDR3 here is CASQGSTDTQYF. CDR3 DNA: TGTGCCAGTCAAGGTAGCACAGATACGCAGTATTTT.

V gene TRBV28 combines with J gene TRBJ2-7, with D perhaps matching TRBD2 (6 bases). V lost 2 bases and J lost 3, with 14 bases in between. Germline V gene sequence: CDR1 MDHEN, CDR2 SYDVKM. The CDR3 consists of 15 residues. The CDR3 DNA reads TGTGCCAGCAGTTTAAGTCTGGGAGGTTACTACGAGCAGTACTTC. Amino acid sequence: CASSLSLGGYYEQYF. Full variable domain (outside the CDR3, taken from reference TRBV28 and TRBJ2-7): DVKVTQSSRYLVKRTGEKVFLECVQDMDHENMFWYRQDPGLGLRLIYFSYDVKMKEKGDIPEGYSVSREKKERFSLILESASTNQTSMYLCASSLSLGGYYEQYFGPGTRLTVT.

This rearrangement joins TRBV19 to TRBJ1-6, with D perhaps TRBD1 (5 bases). Trimming shortened V by 3 bases and J by 9 bases, and 15 bases separated the two germline ends. CDR3 length: 15 residues. CDR1 is LNHDA, CDR2 SQIVND, per germline (reference sequence). CDR3 residues: CASSMGRGYGSPLHF. CDR3 bases: TGTGCCAGTAGTATGGGGCGGGGATACGGTTCACCCCTCCACTTT.

The genes are TRBV6-1 and TRBJ2-2; D unresolved. V was trimmed by 5 bases and J by 5 bases, leaving 6 bases between them. Germline V gene data show CDR1 as MNHNS and CDR2 as SASEGT. The length of the CDR3 is 12 residues. The CDR3 DNA reads as TGTGCCAGCAGTAGGGTGACCGGGGAGCTGTTTTTT. Its translation: CASSRVTGELFF.

This clone was counted a single time. The chain recombines TRBV28 with TRBJ2-7, with D possibly being TRBD2 (6 bases). CDR1 and CDR2 from the germline V gene are MDHEN and SYDVKM. V dropped 5 bases and J dropped 3 bases, with 17 bases sitting between them. This CDR3 comprises 15 residues. CDR3 bases: TGTGCCAGCAGTCCCCCCGGGGGAAGAGGCTACGAGCAGTACTTC. Translating it yields CASSPPGGRGYEQYF.